This TCR beta chain was sequenced for a study of shared clonotypes between healthy human individuals. Study-wide context: Those who served as donors were two women and three men between the ages of 18 and 49.

Per germline, CDR1 LNHDA and CDR2 SQIVND (reference sequence). Trimming removed 5 bases from V and 2 bases from J, with 7 bases in between. CDR3 length: 13 amino acids. Among the unsorted PBMC samples, replicate PCRs used around 300 ng DNA, 25,000 to 30,000 T cell genomes. Sequencing was performed with immunoSEQ multiplex PCR; in TCRdb, only in-frame clones are kept and a portion is missing. There are some 450,000 clones in the sample; over 60% occur only once, and around 12% lies in the top ten. Material for sequencing was PBMCs. The V gene is TRBV19, the J gene TRBJ1-3; D not resolved. This clonotype was sampled from a woman aged 40 to 55 in good health. Some clones in this sample may be carry-over from other donors' samples. In DNA form, the CDR3 reads TGTGCCAGTAGTCAGACCACTGGAAACACCATATATTTT. It translates to CASSQTTGNTIYF.